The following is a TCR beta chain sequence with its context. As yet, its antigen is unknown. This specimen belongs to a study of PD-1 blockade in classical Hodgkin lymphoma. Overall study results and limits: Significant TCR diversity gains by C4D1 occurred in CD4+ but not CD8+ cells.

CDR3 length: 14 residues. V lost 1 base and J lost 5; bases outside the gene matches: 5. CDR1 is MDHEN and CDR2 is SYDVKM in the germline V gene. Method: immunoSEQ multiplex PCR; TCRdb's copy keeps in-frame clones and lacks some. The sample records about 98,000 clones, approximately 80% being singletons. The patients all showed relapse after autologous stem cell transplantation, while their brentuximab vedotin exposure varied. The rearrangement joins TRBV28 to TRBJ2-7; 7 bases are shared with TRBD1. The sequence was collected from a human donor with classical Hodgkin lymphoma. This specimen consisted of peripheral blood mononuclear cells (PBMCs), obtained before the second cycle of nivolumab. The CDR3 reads CASSLSHRGNEQYF. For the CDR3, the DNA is TGTGCCAGCAGTTTATCCCACAGGGGAAACGAGCAGTACTTC.